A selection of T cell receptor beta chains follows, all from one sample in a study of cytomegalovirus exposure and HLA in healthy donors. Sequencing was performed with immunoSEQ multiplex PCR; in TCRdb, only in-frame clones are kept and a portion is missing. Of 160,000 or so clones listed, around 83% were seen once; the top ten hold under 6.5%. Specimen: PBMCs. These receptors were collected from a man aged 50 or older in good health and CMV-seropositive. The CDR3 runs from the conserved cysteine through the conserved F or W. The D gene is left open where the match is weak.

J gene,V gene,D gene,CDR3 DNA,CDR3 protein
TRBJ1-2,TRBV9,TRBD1,TGTGCCAGCAGCGCCGGGACAGGGGGCTTTCTCAACTATGGCTACACCTTC,CASSAGTGGFLNYGYTF
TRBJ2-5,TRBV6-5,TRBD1,TGTGCCAGCAGCCTGGGACAGGGAACCCAGTACTTC,CASSLGQGTQYF
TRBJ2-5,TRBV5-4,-,TGTGCCAGCAGCCTCAGGTCTATGCGTCCTAAGCAAGAGACCCAGTACTTC,CASSLRSMRPKQETQYF
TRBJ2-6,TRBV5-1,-,TGCGCCAGCAGTCGAGCAGGTGATGGGGCCAACGTCCTGACTTTC,CASSRAGDGANVLTF
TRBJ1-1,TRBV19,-,TGTGCCAGTAGTATTGTGGGGGCTATGAACACTGAAGCTTTCTTT,CASSIVGAMNTEAFF
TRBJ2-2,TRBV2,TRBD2,TGTGCCAGCACCGGGGGGTCGAACACCGGGGAGCTGTTTTTT,CASTGGSNTGELFF
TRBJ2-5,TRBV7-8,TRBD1,TGTGCCAGCAGCTCGGGACAGCAAGAGACCCAGTACTTC,CASSSGQQETQYF
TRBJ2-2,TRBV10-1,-,TGCGCCAGCAGTAGGGACAAGGCGAACACCGGGGAGCTGTTTTTT,CASSRDKANTGELFF
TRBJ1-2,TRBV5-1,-,TGCGCCAGCAGCTTGTCGGAGCGGGTCGGGGTGATTTATGGCTACACCTTC,CASSLSERVGVIYGYTF
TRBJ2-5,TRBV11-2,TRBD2,TGTGCCAGCAGCTTGGGGGGGGATGGGGAGACCCAGTACTTC,CASSLGGDGETQYF
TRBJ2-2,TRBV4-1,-,TGCGCCAGCAGCGGGGCGTGGCTAGCGAACACCGGGGAGCTGTTTTTT,CASSGAWLANTGELFF